A single sample is the source of the 6 T cell receptor beta chains below, sequenced in a study of monozygotic twins with inflammatory bowel disease. Using the 5' RACE reads, TCRdb records one entry per CDR3 protein without DNA. This repertoire includes nearly 450,000 distinct CDR3 sequences. The sample consisted of blood. The receptors come from a human donor with ulcerative colitis or Crohn's disease, or a healthy co-twin of an affected twin (not recorded which).

The V call is TRBV12-3 or TRBV12-4, the J call TRBJ1-5; the D call from TCRdb, TRBD1, cannot be confirmed without DNA. The CDR3 is 13 amino acids. The CDR3 protein is CASSFNRDQPQHF.

J is TRBJ2-7 and V is TRBV7-2; TCRdb proposes TRBD2, but this gene call is untestable without DNA. Germline V gene data show CDR1 as SGHTA and CDR2 as FQGNSA. This CDR3 contains 16 residues. CDR3 loop: CASSIGTSGSSYEQYF.

This chain connects TRBV11-1 to TRBJ1-6. Germline V gene data show CDR1 as SGHAT and CDR2 as FQDESV (reference sequence). The CDR3 is 13 amino acids. CDR3 residues: CASSLASGAPLHF.

The rearrangement links TRBV28 to TRBJ2-1; TCRdb outputs TRBD2, but without DNA this stays unchecked. This CDR3 comprises 16 residues. Per the germline V gene, CDR1 is MDHEN and CDR2 is SYDVKM. The CDR3 loop is CASSFLAGNSYNEQFF.

The chain uses TRBV5-1 and TRBJ2-1; the TRBD1 assignment by TCRdb is unverifiable without DNA. Germline CDR1 reads SGHRS; CDR2 reads YFSETQ. The CDR3 length is 13 residues. The CDR3 region is CASTDAGINEQCF.

The chain joins TRBV4-3 to TRBJ2-3; TCRdb lists TRBD2, though no DNA is available to test this call. The germline V gene encodes CDR1 LGHNA and CDR2 YSLEER. CDR3 size: 16 residues. CDR3 sequence: CASSQVYEGGEDTQYF.